This T cell receptor beta chain was profiled in a study of OX40 agonist ivuxolimab in advanced cancers. The wider study: The diagnoses of dose-escalation patients were hepatocellular carcinoma, melanoma, renal cell or head and neck cancer.

At cycle 4 day 1, cycle 7 day 1, and baseline, blood was sampled. As for this clone: Its antigen remains unidentified.

Sequenced by immunoSEQ multiplex PCR; TCRdb stores in-frame clones only, minus some. The table has roughly 65,000 clones, nearly 85% seen once; the top ten hold about 11%. Study-wide results and limits: Near-lowest levels of clonal expansion characterized partial responders at 0.1-3.0 mg/kg. In a subset of nonresponders, normalized T-cell clonal expansion was also low.

The length of the CDR3 is 14 residues. Germline V CDR1 and CDR2: SGHRS, YFSETQ. Unmatched junction bases numbered 3, after V lost 3 bases and J lost 4 bases. The sequence derives from an adult with an advanced solid tumor such as melanoma, head and neck, liver or kidney cancer. The specimen was CD4+ or CD8+ T cells sorted from blood, collected in a trial of the OX40 agonist ivuxolimab. The gene calls are TRBV5-1 and TRBJ2-3, with 9 nucleotides matching TRBD2. This CDR3 reads CASSSGTSPDTQYF. Here the CDR3 DNA reads TGCGCCAGCAGCTCCGGGACTAGCCCAGATACGCAGTATTTT.